Below are 22 T cell receptor beta chains sequenced from a single sample in a study of T cell repertoires in cytomegalovirus infection. Their antigens are not known. TCRdb processed the reads anew with MiXCR; each CDR3 protein has one entry. The data show approximately 910,000 distinct CDR3 sequences, approximately 30% seen once. Sequencing used cultured CD8+ T cells from PBMCs, obtained from culture after CMV antigen stimulation. All receptors come from a human donor in good health (CMV status not recorded). Some clones in this sample may be carry-over from other donors' samples.

Regarding this clonotype: Compared with germline, one end of the junction differs, possibly owing to a read error. The chain links TRBV6-2 or TRBV6-3 to TRBJ1-5; D uncertain. The CDR3 totals 15 residues. Germline V gives CDR1 MNHEY, CDR2 SVGEGT. The CDR3 DNA sequence: TGTGCCAGCAGATACTTGGACCGAGTGAATCAGCCCCAGCATTTT. Its protein is CASRYLDRVNQPQHF.

The V call is TRBV25-1, the J call TRBJ2-5; 8 bases fit TRBD1. CDR1 and CDR2 from the germline V gene are MGHDK and SYGVNS. After removal of 4 bases from V and 2 bases from J, the junction contained 3 bases not matched to a gene. This CDR3 comprises 14 residues. As DNA, the CDR3 is TGTGCCAGCAGTGCGGACAGGGAACAAGAGACCCAGTACTTC. Residues: CASSADREQETQYF.

This clonotype was recorded at least ten times. The J gene is TRBJ2-2, the V gene TRBV12-3 or TRBV12-4; D unresolved. V shed 4 bases and J shed 2 bases, with 11 bases lying between them. CDR3 size: 15 residues. The CDR3, as DNA: TGTGCCAGCAGTTCACCATCCTATAACACCGGGGAGCTGTTTTTT. Translating gives CASSSPSYNTGELFF.

V and J are TRBV5-1 and TRBJ1-2; D might be TRBD1 (6 bases). Between the trimmed V and J ends, which lost 0 bases and 6 bases, there was a span of 18 bases. The CDR3 spans 16 residues. The germline V gene encodes CDR1 SGHRS and CDR2 YFSETQ. CDR3 coding DNA: TGCGCCAGCAGCTTGGCGGACAGTCCCCCAGTTGATGGCTACACCTTC. Translated, it gives CASSLADSPPVDGYTF.

This clonotype was observed at least ten times. The genes are TRBV7-2 and TRBJ2-7; maybe TRBD2 (7 bases). The germline V gene encodes CDR1 SGHTA and CDR2 FQGNSA. The CDR3 runs 17 residues. The V gene lost 3 bases and the J gene lost 7 bases, with 25 bases spanning the gap. Here the CDR3 reads CASSLRGGSFYYEEQYF. CDR3 DNA: TGTGCCAGCAGCTTGAGGGGGGGATCGTTCTACTACGAGGAGCAGTACTTC.

V gene TRBV12-3 or TRBV12-4 combines with J gene TRBJ2-3; 7 bases line up with TRBD1. The CDR3 is 12 amino acids. The V segment lost 6 bases and the J segment 6 bases; nucleotides outside the gene matches: 3. The CDR3 bases are TGTGCCAGCAGCAAACAGGGGGATACGCAGTATTTT. Its protein product is CASSKQGDTQYF.

This clonotype was found many times. The rearrangement links TRBV7-8 to TRBJ2-1, with 10 bases identical to TRBD1. V was clipped by 5 bases and J by 2 bases; unmatched bases: 3. CDR1 is SGHVS and CDR2 is FQNEAQ in the germline V gene. This CDR3 is built from 15 residues. The CDR3 DNA is TGTGCCAGCAGCACCGACAGGGGGCCCTACAATGAGCAGTTCTTC. Amino acids: CASSTDRGPYNEQFF.

The gene calls are TRBV7-9 and TRBJ1-3, with 10 nucleotides matching TRBD1. CDR1 and CDR2 from the germline V gene are SEHNR and FQNEAQ (reference sequence). The V and J ends lost 8 bases and 0 bases, in that order; junction bases with no gene match: 31. This CDR3 contains 24 residues. The CDR3 region is CASQPKISLLRDRGYASSGNTIYF. Here the CDR3 DNA reads TGTGCCAGCCAGCCTAAAATCAGCTTGTTAAGGGACAGGGGATACGCGAGCTCTGGAAACACCATATATTTT.

This chain uses TRBV27 with TRBJ2-3; a weak D match, TRBD1 (6 bases). The germline CDR1 and CDR2 sequences are MNHEY and SMNVEV (reference sequence). The ends were cut back, 7 bases at V and 9 bases at J, with 20 bases in the middle. The length of the CDR3 is 14 residues. CDR3: CASIDGRRRGTQYF. The DNA of the CDR3 is TGTGCCAGCATCGACGGCAGGCGCAGGGGCACGCAGTATTTT.

This sequence joins TRBV20-1 and TRBJ1-1; 10 nucleotides line up with TRBD1. The CDR3 length is 14 residues. V dropped 4 bases and J dropped 5; count of bases not matched to a gene: 7. The germline CDR1 and CDR2 sequences are DFQATT and SNEGSKA (reference sequence). CDR3 in DNA: TGCAGTGCTACCGGGACAGGGGCGAGAACTGAAGCTTTCTTT. The encoded protein is CSATGTGARTEAFF.

This chain links TRBV2 with TRBJ1-2; D may be TRBD1 (6 bases). This CDR3 comprises 15 residues. Germline V gene lookup returns CDR1 SNHLY and CDR2 FYNNEI. Trimming took 6 bases from V and 0 from J, leaving 14 bases between them. In nucleotides, the CDR3 is TGTGCCAGCAGAATTCGGGACACCTCTAACTATGGCTACACCTTC. This translates into CASRIRDTSNYGYTF.

This sequence joins TRBV6-5 and TRBJ2-5; the match to TRBD1 covers 8 bases. This CDR3 has 14 residues. V was clipped by 6 bases and J by 4 bases; unmatched bases: 7. Looked up from germline, CDR1 is MNHEY and CDR2 is SVGAGI. The CDR3 sequence is CASRSDRVAETQYF. CDR3 DNA sequence: TGTGCCAGCAGATCGGACAGGGTGGCAGAGACCCAGTACTTC.

This clonotype appeared a few times. This chain uses TRBV12-5 with TRBJ2-1, with unresolved D. In germline, CDR1 is LGHNT, CDR2 FRNRAP. The CDR3 runs to 13 residues. With 2 bases removed from V and 3 bases from J, the gap between germline ends came to 5 bases. CDR3 in DNA: TGTGCTAGTGGTTTGCCAGGCTACAATGAGCAGTTCTTC. Its protein is CASGLPGYNEQFF.

This clonotype was detected only a few times. The V and J genes are TRBV12-3 or TRBV12-4 and TRBJ1-1; D is unclear. This CDR3 spans 13 amino acids. Trimming left V 4 bases short and J 5 bases short, with 11 bases between. CDR3 protein: CASSSRVRTEAFF. The CDR3 DNA follows: TGTGCCAGCAGTTCTCGTGTGAGGACTGAAGCTTTCTTT.

The chain joins TRBV10-3 to TRBJ2-3; TRBD2 agrees at 13 bases. Per the germline V gene, CDR1 is ENHRY and CDR2 is SYGVKD. J was trimmed by 2 bases and V by 0 bases; bases with no gene match: 5. The CDR3 contains 18 residues. The CDR3, as DNA: TGTGCCATCAGTGAGTCCGGGACTAGCGGGGCGTCCACAGATACGCAGTATTTT. Amino acid sequence: CAISESGTSGASTDTQYF.

This clonotype has only a few counts. The V call is TRBV7-6, the J call TRBJ2-7; TRBD2 aligns across 16 bases. The germline gives CDR1 SGHVS, CDR2 FNYEAQ. The CDR3 runs 16 residues. V lost 5 bases and J lost 6; bases outside the gene matches: 7. The CDR3, as DNA: TGTGCCAGCAGCGGGGGACTAGCGGGGGGGAATGTCGAGCAGTACTTC. Encoded protein: CASSGGLAGGNVEQYF. Full variable domain (remainder filled in from reference TRBV7-6 and TRBJ2-7): GAGVSQSPRYKVTKRGQDVALRCDPISGHVSLYWYRQALGQGPEFLTYFNYEAQQDKSGLPNDRFSAERPEGSISTLTIQRTEQRDSAMYRCASSGGLAGGNVEQYFGPGTRLTVT.

V is TRBV4-1 and J is TRBJ1-2; 7 bases line up with TRBD1. V trimming: 3 bases; J trimming: 3 bases; junction bases outside the gene matches: 4. This CDR3 has 14 amino acids. Per germline, CDR1 MGHRA and CDR2 YSYEKL. CDR3 DNA sequence: TGCGCCAGCAGCCATCCCGGACAGGACTATGGCTACACCTTC. It is translated as CASSHPGQDYGYTF.

This clonotype showed up just a few times. The chain combines TRBV6-2 or TRBV6-3 with TRBJ1-2; D may be TRBD1 (5 bases). The V gene lost 5 bases and the J gene lost 4 bases, with 14 bases spanning the gap. The CDR3 totals 14 residues. CDR1 and CDR2 (germline): MNHEY, SVGEGT. The CDR3 DNA reads TGTGCCAGCAGTCGGAGGGGCGCGGGCTATGGCTACACCTTC. This translates into CASSRRGAGYGYTF.

V and J are TRBV6-1 and TRBJ2-7, with D perhaps being TRBD1 or TRBD2 (5 bases each). Germline V gene data show CDR1 as MNHNS and CDR2 as SASEGT. Trimming removed 2 bases from V and 3 bases from J, with 11 bases in between. This CDR3 has 14 amino acids. The CDR3 loop reads CASSEWDGNYEQYV. The DNA for the CDR3 is TGTGCCAGCAGTGAATGGGACGGCAACTACGAGCAGTACGTC.

This clonotype was counted ten times or more. V gene TRBV7-6 combines with J gene TRBJ2-5; D tentatively reads TRBD1 or TRBD2 (5 bases each). The CDR3 runs 15 residues. Trimming left V 7 bases short and J 5 bases short, with 20 bases between. Germline loops: CDR1 SGHVS, CDR2 FNYEAQ. CDR3 region: CASKWEWGDEETQYF. CDR3 bases: TGTGCCAGCAAATGGGAGTGGGGCGATGAGGAGACCCAGTACTTC. The full variable domain, completed using reference TRBV7-6 and TRBJ2-5, is GAGVSQSPRYKVTKRGQDVALRCDPISGHVSLYWYRQALGQGPEFLTYFNYEAQQDKSGLPNDRFSAERPEGSISTLTIQRTEQRDSAMYRCASKWEWGDEETQYFGPGTRLLVL.

J is TRBJ1-6 and V is TRBV11-3; D is unclear. Trimming removed 2 bases at V and 9 bases at J, with 5 bases between. This CDR3 region has 12 residues. Germline V gives CDR1 SGHNT, CDR2 YENEEA. CDR3 DNA: TGTGCCAGCAGCTTACGGGGTTCACCCCTCCACTTT. Translating it yields CASSLRGSPLHF.

This clonotype was counted a few times. This chain links TRBV4-1 with TRBJ2-1; no definite D call. CDR3 length: 13 amino acids. V lost 6 bases and J 6 bases, leaving 12 bases between the germline ends. Looked up from germline, CDR1 is MGHRA and CDR2 is YSYEKL. CDR3 DNA: TGCGCCAGCAGTATGAAAACTGCCAATGAGCAGTTCTTC. The encoded protein is CASSMKTANEQFF.